One and the same sample provided the 24 T cell receptor beta chains below, sequenced in a study of post-analysis software for immune sequencing data. Notes on the study in general: In patients, TRBV5-6, TRBV5-1 and TRBV20-1 belonged to five TRBV segments found more frequently than in controls.

Their cognate antigens are unknown. Tagging with unique molecular identifiers was a feature of the TCR beta cDNA libraries. TCRdb analysed the PCR reads with MiXCR anew, one entry per CDR3 protein. Here the sample spans 600,000 to 700,000 distinct CDR3 sequences, over 45% being singletons. The sample comprised blood. The origin of the receptors is a girl aged 2-9 years with multiple sclerosis.

The J gene is TRBJ2-3, the V gene TRBV6-2 or TRBV6-3, with D possibly called TRBD1 or TRBD2 (6 bases each). Germline V lookup: CDR1 MNHEY, CDR2 SVGEGT. Between the trimmed V and J ends, which lost 4 bases and 7 bases, there was a span of 9 bases. The CDR3 is 12 amino acids. CDR3 DNA: TGTGCCAGCAGTTCGGGGGCCAATACGCAGTATTTT. Its translation is CASSSGANTQYF.

The chain has TRBV3-1 and TRBJ1-2; no firm D call. Trimming cost V 0 bases and J 1 base, with 6 bases left between them. The CDR3 is made up of 14 amino acids. Germline V CDR1 and CDR2: LGHDT, YNNKEL (reference sequence). DNA of the CDR3: TGTGCCAGCAGCCAAGATGGCCATAACTATGGCTACACCTTC. Protein sequence: CASSQDGHNYGYTF.

In DNA, the CDR3 is TGCAGTGCTTTGACAGGGGGCGCCTCCTACGAGCAGTACTTC. It codes for CSALTGGASYEQYF. This chain joins TRBV20-1 and TRBJ2-7; 10 bases align to TRBD1. Germline CDR1 and CDR2: DFQATT and SNEGSKA (reference sequence). V gave up 5 bases and J gave up 0 bases; unmatched junction bases: 4. The CDR3 runs 14 residues.

The gene calls are TRBV4-2 and TRBJ1-2; TRBD1 might be the D (5 bases). V dropped 0 bases and J dropped 4 bases, with 9 bases sitting between them. Germline CDR1 and CDR2: LGHNA and YNFKEQ. The CDR3 runs to 14 residues. CDR3 residues: CASSQDAGPYGYTF. DNA for the CDR3: TGTGCCAGCAGCCAAGATGCAGGGCCCTATGGCTACACCTTC.

This chain uses TRBV20-1 with TRBJ1-6; 7 nucleotides agree with TRBD1. CDR1 is DFQATT and CDR2 is SNEGSKA in the germline V gene (reference sequence). V dropped 3 bases and J dropped 5; count of bases not matched to a gene: 7. CDR3 length equals 15 residues. The CDR3 nucleotides read TGCAGTGCTAGGGGCGGGACAGCTAATAATTCACCCCTCCACTTT. Translated: CSARGGTANNSPLHF.

This clonotype showed up just a few times. The gene calls are TRBV10-3 and TRBJ2-3; D tentatively reads TRBD1 or TRBD2 (5 bases each). V lost 6 bases and J 0 bases, leaving 7 bases between the germline ends. The CDR3 consists of 13 residues. From germline, CDR1 is ENHRY and CDR2 SYGVKD. The CDR3 here is CAIRRDSTDTQYF. The CDR3 region has the DNA TGTGCCATCAGAAGGGACAGCACAGATACGCAGTATTTT.

The chain carries TRBV6-2 or TRBV6-3 and TRBJ1-5, with TRBD1 matching 7 bases. The CDR3 has 18 amino acids. Germline V CDR1 and CDR2: MNHEY, SVGEGT. Trimming cost V 5 bases and J 4 bases; bases outside gene matches: 17. The CDR3 protein is CASSLFTRQGAPNQPQHF. The CDR3 DNA sequence: TGTGCCAGCAGTCTTTTTACCCGACAGGGAGCCCCAAATCAGCCCCAGCATTTT.

The chain employs TRBV27 and TRBJ2-1, with 7 bases that match TRBD2. CDR1 is MNHEY, CDR2 SMNVEV, per germline (reference sequence). The CDR3 loop spans 16 amino acids. With 5 bases clipped from V and 7 bases from J, the junction kept 14 bases outside the gene matches. The CDR3 is CASSPEPGLLVNEQFF. The CDR3 DNA reads as TGTGCCAGCAGTCCGGAACCGGGACTACTAGTGAATGAGCAGTTCTTC.

The rearrangement joins TRBV7-6 to TRBJ1-1, with D perhaps TRBD1 (5 bases). CDR1 SGHVS and CDR2 FNYEAQ come from the germline V gene. CDR3 length equals 15 residues. The V end lost 4 bases, the J end lost 2 bases, and 14 bases lay between the germline ends. CDR3 residues: CASSWGGFENTEAFF. CDR3 nucleotides: TGTGCCAGCAGCTGGGGGGGGTTCGAAAACACTGAAGCTTTCTTT.

The rearrangement uses TRBV12-3 or TRBV12-4 and TRBJ1-5, with no clear D. The CDR3 is 14 residues long. V gave up 3 bases and J gave up 0 bases, with 6 bases separating them. CDR3 in amino acids: CASSLADSNQPQHF. The CDR3 DNA is TGTGCCAGCAGTTTGGCCGATAGCAATCAGCCCCAGCATTTT.

The rearrangement joins TRBV20-1 to TRBJ2-5; 7 bases align to TRBD1. V lost 5 bases and J lost 0; bases outside the gene matches: 9. Germline CDR1 DFQATT, CDR2 SNEGSKA (reference sequence). This CDR3 has 15 amino acids. CDR3 sequence: CSAPGDSGYQETQYF. The CDR3 DNA sequence: TGCAGTGCTCCAGGGGACAGCGGATACCAAGAGACCCAGTACTTC.

This chain links TRBV20-1 with TRBJ2-5; 10 bases fit TRBD2. The DNA end favors TRBJ2-7, so the J call may be wrong. In germline, CDR1 is DFQATT, CDR2 SNEGSKA (reference sequence). The CDR3 loop spans 12 amino acids. CDR3 sequence reads: CSALAGEGEQYF. The CDR3 DNA sequence: TGCAGTGCGCTAGCGGGAGAAGGCGAGCAGTACTTC.

The chain is built from TRBV4-1 and TRBJ2-1, with TRBD1 as a possible D gene (6 bases). Trimming took off 3 bases at V and 7 bases at J, with 13 bases between the two ends. Germline V lookup: CDR1 MGHRA, CDR2 YSYEKL. This CDR3 region has 14 residues. The CDR3 reads CASSQGRGENEQFF. The CDR3 coding sequence is TGCGCCAGCAGCCAGGGCAGGGGAGAGAATGAGCAGTTCTTC.

The chain links TRBV5-1 to TRBJ1-2, with 10 bases fitting TRBD1. The CDR3 totals 14 residues. V shed 4 bases and J 7 bases; nucleotides not matched to a gene: 7. Per germline, CDR1 SGHRS and CDR2 YFSETQ. CDR3 region: CASSPTGTGVGYTF. In DNA, the CDR3 is TGCGCCAGCAGCCCGACCGGGACAGGGGTTGGCTACACCTTC.

The rearrangement links TRBV7-6 to TRBJ2-1; D perhaps matches TRBD2 (6 bases). V was cut by 2 bases and J by 4 bases, with 18 bases left in between. This CDR3 has 17 amino acids. In germline, CDR1 is SGHVS, CDR2 FNYEAQ. This chain's CDR3 is CASSLRMGGPTYNEQFF. CDR3 DNA: TGTGCCAGCAGCTTAAGGATGGGGGGACCCACTTACAATGAGCAGTTCTTC.

CDR3: CASSFGDRPRGGYTF. Written as DNA, the CDR3 is TGTGCCAGCAGTTTTGGGGACAGGCCTAGAGGTGGCTACACCTTC. The chain couples TRBV12-3 or TRBV12-4 to TRBJ1-2; 8 bases map to TRBD1. Trimming cost V 3 bases and J 7 bases; bases outside gene matches: 10. This CDR3 has 15 amino acids.

The chain recombines TRBV20-1 with TRBJ2-1; 8 bases match TRBD2. From germline, CDR1 is DFQATT and CDR2 SNEGSKA (reference sequence). J lost 0 bases, V lost 3 bases, and 13 bases had no gene match. This CDR3 comprises 18 residues. The CDR3 DNA reads TGCAGTGCTAGGGGTAGCGGGATGGGGGACTTCTCCTACAATGAGCAGTTCTTC. This translates into CSARGSGMGDFSYNEQFF.

The chain combines TRBV7-2 with TRBJ1-2, with TRBD1 as a possible D gene (6 bases). In germline, CDR1 is SGHTA, CDR2 FQGNSA. V dropped 3 bases and J dropped 0 bases, with 17 bases sitting between them. This CDR3 has 17 amino acids. CDR3 residues: CASSLDSIGQPNYGYTF. In DNA form, the CDR3 reads TGTGCCAGCAGCTTGGACTCTATTGGACAGCCTAACTATGGCTACACCTTC. Full variable domain (remainder filled in from reference TRBV7-2 and TRBJ1-2): GAGVSQSPSNKVTEKGKDVELRCDPISGHTALYWYRQSLGQGLEFLIYFQGNSAPDKSGLPSDRFSAERTGGSVSTLTIQRTQQEDSAVYLCASSLDSIGQPNYGYTFGSGTRLTVV.

The chain uses TRBV7-8 and TRBJ1-1, with D tentatively TRBD1 (5 bases). V lost 5 bases, J lost 5 bases, and 18 bases lay in between. This CDR3 comprises 15 residues. Germline assignment: CDR1 SGHVS and CDR2 FQNEAQ. The CDR3, as DNA: TGTGCCAGCAGCCCAGTTGTAGGGGCAGGGACTGAAGCTTTCTTT. Its protein is CASSPVVGAGTEAFF.

The chain carries TRBV6-2 or TRBV6-3 and TRBJ2-1; D unresolved. The V and J ends lost 2 bases and 0 bases respectively, with 11 bases between them. The CDR3 is made up of 16 amino acids. Per germline, CDR1 MNHEY and CDR2 SVGEGT. CDR3 in amino acids: CASSYGPSGSYNEQFF. The DNA of the CDR3 is TGTGCCAGCAGTTACGGGCCTAGTGGCTCCTACAATGAGCAGTTCTTC.

V is TRBV6-2 or TRBV6-3 and J is TRBJ2-1; no clear D gene. This CDR3 comprises 14 residues. V was trimmed by 11 bases and J by 10 bases, leaving 24 bases between them. The germline V gene has CDR1 MNHEY and CDR2 SVGEGT. CDR3 sequence: CAASQDEAYREQFF. CDR3 nucleotides: TGTGCCGCCAGCCAGGACGAGGCTTATAGAGAGCAGTTCTTC.

The table lists this clonotype with a count of one. The chain is built from TRBV12-5 and TRBJ1-5; a weak D match, TRBD1 (6 bases). Germline V gives CDR1 LGHNT, CDR2 FRNRAP. The CDR3 has 15 amino acids. The V end lost 6 bases, the J end lost 2 bases, and 14 bases lay between the germline ends. CDR3 protein: CASGAGGGGNQPQHF. The CDR3 nucleotides read TGTGCTAGTGGGGCGGGGGGCGGCGGCAATCAGCCCCAGCATTTT. The variable domain in full, with the rest retrieved from reference TRBV12-5 and TRBJ1-5, is DARVTQTPRHKVTEMGQEVTMRCQPILGHNTVFWYRQTMMQGLELLAYFRNRAPLDDSGMPKDRFSAEMPDATLATLKIQPSEPRDSAVYFCASGAGGGGNQPQHFGDGTRLSIL.

The rearrangement uses TRBV29-1 and TRBJ2-3, with TRBD2 matching over 13 bases. Per the germline V gene, CDR1 is SQVTM and CDR2 is ANQGSEA. The CDR3 covers 18 residues. The CDR3 nucleotides read TGCGGCTGGGGGGCGCCTACTAGCGGGAGGGCCTTCGCAGATACGCAGTATTTT. It encodes CGWGAPTSGRAFADTQYF.

The chain recombines TRBV6-5 with TRBJ2-1; 10 bases map to TRBD2. This CDR3 is built from 15 residues. Germline V lookup: CDR1 MNHEY, CDR2 SVGAGI. Trimming took 5 bases from V and 8 from J; bases not matched to a gene: 9. In nucleotides, the CDR3 is TGTGCCAGCAGTAGTCCTAGCGGGAGTCCCGATGAGCAGTTCTTC. Its translation is CASSSPSGSPDEQFF.